This T cell receptor beta chain derives from a study of blood T cells in healthy people across ages. General study points: Higher diversity and more naive CD4+ cells were features of long-lived donors, compared to aged donors.

A J-beta primer mix and a sample-barcoded 5' primer were used in a second PCR of about 7 to 12 cycles. Every sample produced at least 2.5 million CDR3-containing paired-end reads. One entry per CDR3 protein, called by TCRdb with MiXCR from the 5' RACE reads. Among 1,100,000 or so distinct CDR3 sequences listed, 35% to 55% were seen once. In regard to this clonotype: The target antigen is unknown.

Total RNA was extracted at no less than 6 micrograms per sample. The germline V gene has CDR1 MNHEY and CDR2 SMNVEV (reference sequence). The V gene lost 2 bases and the J gene lost 4 bases, with 5 bases spanning the gap. The CDR3 contains 13 residues. This sequence originates from a woman in her fifties or sixties in good health. Specimen: blood. V usage is TRBV27 and J usage is TRBJ1-4, with a possible D match to TRBD1 (5 bases). The CDR3 nucleotides are TGTGCCAGCAGTTTAGGACATAATGAAAAACTGTTTTTT. This sequence encodes CASSLGHNEKLFF.